This T cell receptor beta chain was recorded in a study of blood T cell repertoires in COVID-19. Per the original methods: Estimation of nucleated cell counts relied on the amplification of reference gene primers. Sequencing used immunoSEQ multiplex PCR; TCRdb keeps in-frame clones, though not all of them. That table supplies the V and J calls and clone size; D and trimming were determined from the DNA. The sample lists a few hundred thousand clones, roughly 90% occurring once. The CDR3 totals 14 residues. CDR1 SGHDN and CDR2 FVKESK come from the germline V gene. Losses at the gene ends were 4 bases for V and 4 bases for J; bases not matched to a gene: 4.

The clonotype comes from a woman between 25 and 40 years old with COVID-19, enrolled during active disease. The V and J genes are TRBV14 and TRBJ2-7; 10 positions match TRBD1. The sample comprised peripheral blood. CDR3: CASSPGQGGYEQYF. The CDR3 coding sequence is TGTGCCAGCAGCCCAGGACAGGGGGGATACGAGCAGTACTTC.